This record covers a single T cell receptor beta chain. Its antigen is still unknown. Assay used: immunoSEQ multiplex PCR; TCRdb lists only in-frame clones, some missing. The profile covers roughly 1.5 million clones, with roughly 98% appearing a single time and about 0.45% taken by the ten largest. The entry originates in a study of shared clonotypes between healthy human individuals. Study in general: CD4 naive and CD4 memory each took three plates per donor, while CD8 naive took two and CD8 memory one.

Study-wide points: At large depth, rarefaction still showed sorted-subset sequencing to be incomplete.

This CDR3 region has 14 residues. With V trimmed by 5 bases and J by 4 bases, 7 bases remained unmatched. Germline V CDR1 and CDR2: MDHEN, SYDVKM. The specimen was naive CD4+ T cells sorted from blood. Subset defined: CD45RA+ positively selected. The clonotype originates from a man aged 30-40 years in good health. The chain recombines TRBV28 with TRBJ1-2; 7 bases align to TRBD1. The CDR3 region has the DNA TGTGCCAGCAGTACGGGGACAGATCCCTATGGCTACACCTTC. This codes for CASSTGTDPYGYTF.